The sample holds a few counts of the clone carrying this TCR beta chain. What it recognizes is unknown. Documented time point: sample taken at primary tumor resection. Whole RNA, isolated from tumor, nontumor lung or frozen PBMC, was sequenced without prior sorting. CDR1 is MDHEN, CDR2 SYDVKM, per germline. This CDR3 is built from 14 residues. V was trimmed by 3 bases and J by 0 bases, leaving 6 bases between them. This specimen belongs to a study of spatial heterogeneity in lung cancer. Study context: Detection consistently captured more beta-chain sequences than alpha-chain sequences.

Via MiXCR, TCRdb re-called the 5' RACE reads, giving one row per CDR3 protein. The repertoire consists of about 24,000 distinct CDR3 sequences, with 8% to 10% occurring once and the leading ten covering almost 8%. Findings and limits, study-wide: The number of expanded tumor alpha and beta chains correlated with mutation number.

This sequence joins TRBV28 and TRBJ1-3, with D uncertain. This sequence was found in a male donor with early-stage non-small cell lung cancer. The sequences come from lung tumor tissue, collected at surgery. CDR3 sequence: CASSFASSGNTIYF. In DNA, the CDR3 is TGTGCCAGCAGTTTCGCGAGCTCTGGAAACACCATATATTTT.